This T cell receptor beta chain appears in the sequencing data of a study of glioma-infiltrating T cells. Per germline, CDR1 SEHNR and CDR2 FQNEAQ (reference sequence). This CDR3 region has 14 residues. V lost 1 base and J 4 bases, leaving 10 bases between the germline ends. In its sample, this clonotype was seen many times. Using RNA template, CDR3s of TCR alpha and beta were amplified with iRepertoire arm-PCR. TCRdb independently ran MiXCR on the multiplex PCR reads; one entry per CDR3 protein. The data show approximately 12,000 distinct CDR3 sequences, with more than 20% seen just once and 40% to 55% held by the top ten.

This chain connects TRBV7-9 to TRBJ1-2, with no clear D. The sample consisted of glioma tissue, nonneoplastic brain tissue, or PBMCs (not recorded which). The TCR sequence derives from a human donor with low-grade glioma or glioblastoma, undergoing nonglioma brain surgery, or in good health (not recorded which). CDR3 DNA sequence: TGTGCCAGCAGCTTAGGGCAGCGAGGCTATGGCTACACCTTC. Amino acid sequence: CASSLGQRGYGYTF.